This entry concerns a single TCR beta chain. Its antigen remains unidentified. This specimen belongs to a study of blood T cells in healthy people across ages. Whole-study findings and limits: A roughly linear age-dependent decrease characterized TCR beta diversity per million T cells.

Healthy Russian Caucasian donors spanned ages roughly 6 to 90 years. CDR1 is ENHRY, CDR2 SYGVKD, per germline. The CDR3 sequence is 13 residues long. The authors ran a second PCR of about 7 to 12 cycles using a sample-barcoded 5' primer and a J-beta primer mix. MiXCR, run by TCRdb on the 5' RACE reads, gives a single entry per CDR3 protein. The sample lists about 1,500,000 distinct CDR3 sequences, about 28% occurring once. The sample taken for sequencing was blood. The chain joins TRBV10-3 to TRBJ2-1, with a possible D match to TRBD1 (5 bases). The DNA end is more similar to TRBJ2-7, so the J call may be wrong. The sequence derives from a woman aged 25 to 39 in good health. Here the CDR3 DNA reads TGTGCCATCAGTGGCCAGGGAATCAATGAGCAGTACTTC. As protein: CAISGQGINEQYF.